A selection of T cell receptor beta chains follows, all from one sample in a study of T-cell memory formation after mild COVID-19. MiXCR, applied by TCRdb to the 5' RACE reads, yields one record per CDR3 protein. This table holds 250,000 to 400,000 distinct CDR3 sequences, roughly 13% found once. Sequencing used PBMCs or a T cell subset sorted from them (not recorded which). The receptors derive from a man younger than 35 who had mild COVID-19 (a few samples of this study predate the infection). Cell type and time point are not known. Each CDR3 is given with its conserved first and last residue. The D gene is left open where the match is weak. Clone size is given for some rows only: seen once, a few or many times, or a class if the clone is expanded.

CDR3nt,CDR3aa,d_gene,v_gene,abundance,j_gene
TGTGCCTGGAGTGAGACTAGTCCAGATACGCAGTATTTT,CAWSETSPDTQYF,NA,TRBV30,NA,TRBJ2-3
TGTGCCACCCGGAGGGGGGAGACCCAGTACTTC,CATRRGETQYF,NA,TRBV7-2,few,TRBJ2-5
TGTGCCAGCAGCGTACTGCAGGGGATCCTTGCTGAAGCTTTCTTT,CASSVLQGILAEAFF,NA,TRBV13,few,TRBJ1-1
TGTGCCAGCAGCCTCGGGGGGCCCCTCTCCTACGAGCAGTACTTC,CASSLGGPLSYEQYF,NA,TRBV12-3/TRBV12-4,few,TRBJ2-7
TGTGCCAGCAGCCAAGAGAAGGCGACCCACTACGAGCAGTACTTC,CASSQEKATHYEQYF,NA,TRBV4-2,NA,TRBJ2-7
TGTGCCAGCAGCGTGGGCGAGGGAGGTTGGCAGCCCCAGCATTTT,CASSVGEGGWQPQHF,NA,TRBV5-8,once,TRBJ1-5
TGTGCCAGCAGGACGGGACAGACCGGCTACACCTTC,CASRTGQTGYTF,TRBD1,TRBV3-1,NA,TRBJ1-2
TGTGCCAGCTCACCACCAGGGTCCCACGAGCAGTACTTC,CASSPPGSHEQYF,NA,TRBV18,NA,TRBJ2-7
TGTGCCAGCAGCTCACCGGGCCCCTCCTCCCGTACTAGCACAGATACGCAGTATTTT,CASSSPGPSSRTSTDTQYF,NA,TRBV7-2,few,TRBJ2-3
TGCGCCAGCAGCCAAGGAGCTAGCGGGGGGAGAGAAGAGACCCAGTACTTC,CASSQGASGGREETQYF,TRBD2,TRBV4-3,NA,TRBJ2-5
TGCGCTCAAGACAATGAGCAGTTCTTC,CAQDNEQFF,NA,TRBV23-1,NA,TRBJ2-1
TGCAGTGCTAGAGATCGCCGGCAGGGGGCCAATGAGCAGTTCTTC,CSARDRRQGANEQFF,TRBD1,TRBV20-1,NA,TRBJ2-1
TGCGCCAGCAGCTTGGGATCTTTGATGAACACTGAAGCTTTCTTT,CASSLGSLMNTEAFF,NA,TRBV5-1,few,TRBJ1-1
TGTGCCACCAGTGAATCCGGGGGGACTGAAGCTTTCTTT,CATSESGGTEAFF,NA,TRBV24-1,NA,TRBJ1-1
TGTGCCAGCAGCCAAGAACGGGGCTCGGATACGCAGTATTTT,CASSQERGSDTQYF,NA,TRBV4-2,NA,TRBJ2-3
TGTGCGGTTGGTGGTGGGGTACCAACACGGGGCTACAATGAGCAGTTCTTC,CAVGGGVPTRGYNEQFF,NA,TRBV7-6,NA,TRBJ2-1
TGCGCCAGCAGCTTGGGGGCTCCTTGGGGTTCACCCCTCCACTTT,CASSLGAPWGSPLHF,NA,TRBV5-1,NA,TRBJ1-6
TGTGCCAGCAGTTTAGGGGACAGGGGGCGCGACGGGGAGCTGTTTTTT,CASSLGDRGRDGELFF,TRBD1,TRBV12-3/TRBV12-4,NA,TRBJ2-2
TGTGCCAGCAGCCCACCGGAAGGGGGGCAGACCTACGAGCAGTACTTC,CASSPPEGGQTYEQYF,NA,TRBV7-9,NA,TRBJ2-7
TGTGCCAGCAGCTGGGACAGGAAGGGGTACCTCCACTTT,CASSWDRKGYLHF,TRBD1,TRBV5-4,NA,TRBJ1-6
TGCAGTGCTAGAGATCCCCCCACCCGGGGGGGAGAGACCCAGTACTTC,CSARDPPTRGGETQYF,TRBD2,TRBV20-1,few,TRBJ2-5
TGTGCCAGCAGCTTAGACAGGCCAGGGTATGGGGCCAACGTCCTGACTTTC,CASSLDRPGYGANVLTF,NA,TRBV7-7,few,TRBJ2-6
TGTGCCATCAGTGGGACAGCTAACTATGGCTACACCTTC,CAISGTANYGYTF,NA,TRBV10-3,NA,TRBJ1-2
TGCAGCGTTGAAAGAGGGACGGGGAACACTGAAGCTTTCTTT,CSVERGTGNTEAFF,NA,TRBV29-1,NA,TRBJ1-1
TGCGCCAGCAGCTTTCCAGGGACCCTAACCGGGGAGCTGTTTTTT,CASSFPGTLTGELFF,NA,TRBV5-1,NA,TRBJ2-2
TGTGCCAGCAGAAGGGGAAACACTGAAGCTTTCTTT,CASRRGNTEAFF,NA,TRBV6-5,NA,TRBJ1-1